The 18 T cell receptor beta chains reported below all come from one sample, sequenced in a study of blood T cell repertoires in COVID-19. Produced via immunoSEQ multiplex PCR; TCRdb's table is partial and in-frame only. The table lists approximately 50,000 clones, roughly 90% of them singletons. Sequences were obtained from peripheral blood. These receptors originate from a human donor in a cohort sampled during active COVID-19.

The CDR3 DNA reads as TGTGCCAGCAGCAAAGGGACTAGCGGGAGTTCCGGGCAGTTCTTC. Its protein product is CASSKGTSGSSGQFF. This rearrangement joins TRBV11-2 to TRBJ2-1; 14 nucleotides agree with TRBD2. Germline CDR1 SGHAT, CDR2 FQNNGV. The trim removed 5 bases at V and 12 bases at J, leaving 9 bases unmatched. This CDR3 has 15 amino acids.

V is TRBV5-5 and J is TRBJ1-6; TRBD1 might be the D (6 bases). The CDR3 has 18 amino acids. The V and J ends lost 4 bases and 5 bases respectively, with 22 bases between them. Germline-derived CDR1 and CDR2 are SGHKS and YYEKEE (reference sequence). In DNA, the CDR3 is TGTGCCAGCAGCCGGGAGGCGTGGGGGGGCGCCCATAATTCACCCCTCCACTTT. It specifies CASSREAWGGAHNSPLHF.

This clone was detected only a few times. The CDR3: CASRISMGSGELFF. CDR3 coding DNA: TGCGCCAGCAGGATCTCGATGGGCTCCGGGGAGCTGTTTTTT. The chain uses TRBV5-1 and TRBJ2-2; no reliable D call. Trimming left V 5 bases short and J 6 bases short, with 14 bases between. This CDR3 is built from 14 residues. CDR1 is SGHRS and CDR2 is YFSETQ in the germline V gene.

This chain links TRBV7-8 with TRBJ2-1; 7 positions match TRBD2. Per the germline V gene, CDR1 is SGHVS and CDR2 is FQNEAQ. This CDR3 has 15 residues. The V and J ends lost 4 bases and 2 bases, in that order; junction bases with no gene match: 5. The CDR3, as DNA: TGTGCCAGCAGCTGGCGGGAGCAAACCTACAATGAGCAGTTCTTC. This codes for CASSWREQTYNEQFF.

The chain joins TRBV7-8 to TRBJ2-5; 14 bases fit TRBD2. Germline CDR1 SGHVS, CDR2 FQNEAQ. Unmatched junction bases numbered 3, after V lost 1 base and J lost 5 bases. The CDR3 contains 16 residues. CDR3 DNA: TGTGCCAGCAGCTTAGAGGGGACTAGCGGGAGTGAGACCCAGTACTTC. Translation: CASSLEGTSGSETQYF.

The CDR3 here is CASRQGAVSSPLHF. CDR3 sequence (DNA): TGTGCCAGCAGACAGGGGGCCGTCAGTTCACCCCTCCACTTT. The chain combines TRBV19 with TRBJ1-6, with 10 positions matching TRBD1. Unmatched junction bases numbered 8, after V lost 9 bases and J lost 9 bases. CDR1 is LNHDA and CDR2 is SQIVND in the germline V gene (reference sequence). The CDR3 extends over 14 amino acids.

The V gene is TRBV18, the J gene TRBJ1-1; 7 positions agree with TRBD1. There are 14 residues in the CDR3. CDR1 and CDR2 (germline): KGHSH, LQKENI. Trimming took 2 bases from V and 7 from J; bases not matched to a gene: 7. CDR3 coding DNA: TGTGCCAGCTCACCAGACAGGGACTCAGGTGAAGCTTTCTTT. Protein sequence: CASSPDRDSGEAFF.

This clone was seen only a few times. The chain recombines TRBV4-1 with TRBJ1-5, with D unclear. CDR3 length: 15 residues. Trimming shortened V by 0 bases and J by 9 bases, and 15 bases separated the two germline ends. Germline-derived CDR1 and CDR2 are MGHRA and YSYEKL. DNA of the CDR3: TGCGCCAGCAGCCAAGATGGCATAAATCGTCGGCCCCAGCATTTT. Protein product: CASSQDGINRRPQHF.

This CDR3 reads CSASDLETQYF. The CDR3 DNA follows: TGCAGTGCTTCGGACTTAGAGACCCAGTACTTC. The genes are TRBV20-1 and TRBJ2-5; perhaps TRBD2 as D (5 bases). In germline, CDR1 is DFQATT, CDR2 SNEGSKA (reference sequence). Deletions cut 5 bases from V and 4 bases from J, with 8 bases between. CDR3 length: 11 residues.

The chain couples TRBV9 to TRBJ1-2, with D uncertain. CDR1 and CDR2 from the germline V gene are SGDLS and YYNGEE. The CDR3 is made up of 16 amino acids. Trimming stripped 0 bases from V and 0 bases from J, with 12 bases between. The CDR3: CASSVEPLRANYGYTF. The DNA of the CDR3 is TGTGCCAGCAGCGTAGAGCCCCTCCGGGCTAACTATGGCTACACCTTC.

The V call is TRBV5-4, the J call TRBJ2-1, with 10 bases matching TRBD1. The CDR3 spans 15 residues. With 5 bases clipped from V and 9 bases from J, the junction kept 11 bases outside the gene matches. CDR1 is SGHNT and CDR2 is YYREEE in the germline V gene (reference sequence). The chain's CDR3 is CASRYPGQGLVEQFF. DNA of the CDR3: TGTGCCAGCAGATATCCGGGACAGGGGTTGGTTGAGCAGTTCTTC. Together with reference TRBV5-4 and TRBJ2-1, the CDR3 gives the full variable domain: ETGVTQSPTHLIKTRGQQVTLRCSSQSGHNTVSWYQQALGQGPQFIFQYYREEENGRGNFPPRFSGLQFPNYSSELNVNALELDDSALYLCASRYPGQGLVEQFFGPGTRLTVL.

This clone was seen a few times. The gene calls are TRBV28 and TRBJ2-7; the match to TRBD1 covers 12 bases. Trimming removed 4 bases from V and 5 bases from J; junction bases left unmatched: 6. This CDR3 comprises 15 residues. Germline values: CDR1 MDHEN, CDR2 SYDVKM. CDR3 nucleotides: TGTGCCAGCAGTTCCACCGGGACAGGGGGCGACGAGCAGTACTTC. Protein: CASSSTGTGGDEQYF.

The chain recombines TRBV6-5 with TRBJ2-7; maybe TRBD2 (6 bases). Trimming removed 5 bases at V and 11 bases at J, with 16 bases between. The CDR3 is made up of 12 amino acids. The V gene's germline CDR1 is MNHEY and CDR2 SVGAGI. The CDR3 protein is CASSPQGGMEYV. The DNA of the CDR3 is TGTGCCAGCAGTCCCCAAGGCGGGATGGAGTACGTC.

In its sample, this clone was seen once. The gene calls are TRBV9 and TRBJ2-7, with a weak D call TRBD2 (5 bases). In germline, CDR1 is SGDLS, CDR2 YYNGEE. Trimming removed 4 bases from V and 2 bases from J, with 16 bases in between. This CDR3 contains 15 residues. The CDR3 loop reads CASSPQTGGPYEQYF. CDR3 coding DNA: TGTGCCAGCAGCCCACAGACTGGAGGTCCCTACGAGCAGTACTTC.

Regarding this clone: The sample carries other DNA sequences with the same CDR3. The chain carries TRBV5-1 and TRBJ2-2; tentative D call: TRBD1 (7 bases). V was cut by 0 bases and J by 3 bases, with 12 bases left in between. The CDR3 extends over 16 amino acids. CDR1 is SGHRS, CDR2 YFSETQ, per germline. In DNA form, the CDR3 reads TGCGCCAGCAGCTTGGGGGCAGGGGGGCACACCGGGGAGCTGTTTTTT. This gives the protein CASSLGAGGHTGELFF.

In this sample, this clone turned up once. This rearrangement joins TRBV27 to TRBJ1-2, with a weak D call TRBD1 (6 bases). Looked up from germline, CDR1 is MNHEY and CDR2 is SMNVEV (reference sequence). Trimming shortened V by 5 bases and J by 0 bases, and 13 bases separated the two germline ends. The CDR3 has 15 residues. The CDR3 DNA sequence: TGTGCCAGCAGTCGGGAAGGGGGGGCTAACTATGGCTACACCTTC. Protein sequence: CASSREGGANYGYTF.

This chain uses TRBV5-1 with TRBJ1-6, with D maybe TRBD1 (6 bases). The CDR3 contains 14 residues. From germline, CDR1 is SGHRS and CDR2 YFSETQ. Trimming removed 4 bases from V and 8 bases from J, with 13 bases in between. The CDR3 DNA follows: TGCGCCAGCAGCCCAGACAGGCCCTATTCACCCCTCCACTTT. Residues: CASSPDRPYSPLHF. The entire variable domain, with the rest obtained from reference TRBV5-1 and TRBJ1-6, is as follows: KAGVTQTPRYLIKTRGQQVTLSCSPISGHRSVSWYQQTPGQGLQFLFEYFSETQRNKGNFPGRFSGRQFSNSRSEMNVSTLELGDSALYLCASSPDRPYSPLHFGNGTRLTVT.

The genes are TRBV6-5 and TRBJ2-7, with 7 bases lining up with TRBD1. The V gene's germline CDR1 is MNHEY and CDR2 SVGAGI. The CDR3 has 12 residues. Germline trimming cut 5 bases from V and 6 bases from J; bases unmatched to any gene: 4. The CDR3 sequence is CASSNRGGEQYV. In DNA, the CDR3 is TGTGCCAGCAGTAACAGGGGCGGCGAGCAGTACGTC.